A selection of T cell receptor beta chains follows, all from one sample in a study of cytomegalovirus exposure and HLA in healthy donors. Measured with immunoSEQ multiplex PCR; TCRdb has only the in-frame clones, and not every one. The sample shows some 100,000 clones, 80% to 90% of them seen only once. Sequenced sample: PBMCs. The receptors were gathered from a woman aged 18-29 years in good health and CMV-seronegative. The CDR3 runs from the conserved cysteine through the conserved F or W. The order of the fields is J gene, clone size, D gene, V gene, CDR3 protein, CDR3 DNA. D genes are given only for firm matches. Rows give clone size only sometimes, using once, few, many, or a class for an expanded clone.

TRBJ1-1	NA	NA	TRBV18	CASSPRSGSDFEAFF	TGTGCCAGCTCACCACGATCTGGGAGCGACTTTGAAGCTTTCTTT
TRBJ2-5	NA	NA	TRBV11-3	CASSLDIQETQYF	TGTGCCAGCAGCTTGGACATACAAGAGACCCAGTACTTC
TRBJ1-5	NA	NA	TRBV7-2	CASSPHGGVVQPQHF	TGTGCCAGCAGCCCCCACGGGGGGGTGGTTCAGCCCCAGCATTTT
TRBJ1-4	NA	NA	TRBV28	CASSGGVLLEKLFF	TGTGCCAGCAGTGGGGGGGTATTATTGGAAAAACTGTTTTTT
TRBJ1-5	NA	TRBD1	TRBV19	CASSDRGSNQPQHF	TGTGCCAGCAGCGACAGGGGTAGCAATCAGCCCCAGCATTTT
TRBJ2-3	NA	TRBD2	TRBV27	CASSFGSGGLGDTQYF	TGTGCCAGCAGTTTTGGTAGCGGGGGTTTAGGAGATACGCAGTATTTT
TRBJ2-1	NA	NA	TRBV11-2	CASMRPAGDEQFF	TGTGCCAGCATGCGCCCGGCCGGGGATGAGCAGTTCTTC
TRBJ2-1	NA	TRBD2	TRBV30	CAWSTGLAGGEQFF	TGTGCCTGGAGTACGGGACTAGCGGGGGGTGAGCAGTTCTTC
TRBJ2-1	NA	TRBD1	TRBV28	CASSLIQGSYNEQFF	TGTGCCAGCAGTCTTATACAGGGGTCCTACAATGAGCAGTTCTTC
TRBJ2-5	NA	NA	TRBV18	CASSPHRKETQYF	TGTGCCAGCTCACCACACAGGAAAGAGACCCAGTACTTC
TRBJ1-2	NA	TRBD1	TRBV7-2	CASSPNPGQTLYGYTF	TGTGCCAGCAGCCCAAATCCGGGACAGACGCTCTATGGCTACACCTTC
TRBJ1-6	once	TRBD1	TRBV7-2	CASSLGGGEVYNSPLHF	TGTGCCAGCAGCTTAGGAGGGGGCGAGGTTTATAATTCACCCCTCCACTTT
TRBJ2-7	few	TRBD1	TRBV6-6	CASSPGTGVLEQYF	TGTGCCAGCAGTCCCGGGACAGGGGTTCTCGAGCAGTACTTC
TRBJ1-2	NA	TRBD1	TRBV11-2	CASSTFPDRGPNYGYTF	TGTGCCAGCAGCACTTTCCCTGACAGGGGGCCGAACTATGGCTACACCTTC
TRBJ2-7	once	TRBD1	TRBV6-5	CASSYSGQLYEQYF	TGTGCCAGCAGTTACTCGGGACAGCTCTACGAGCAGTACTTC
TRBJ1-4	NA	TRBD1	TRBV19	CASSHRGGGEKLFF	TGTGCCAGTAGCCACAGGGGAGGAGGTGAAAAACTGTTTTTT
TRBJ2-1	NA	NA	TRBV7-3	CASSLNRYNEQFF	TGTGCCAGCAGCTTAAACAGGTACAATGAGCAGTTCTTC
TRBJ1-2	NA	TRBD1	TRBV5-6	CASSWGQGARGYTF	TGTGCCAGCAGCTGGGGACAGGGGGCGCGCGGCTACACCTTC
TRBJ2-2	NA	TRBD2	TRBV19	CASSIRAGVFDTGELFF	TGTGCCAGTAGTATTAGAGCGGGAGTATTCGACACCGGGGAGCTGTTTTTT
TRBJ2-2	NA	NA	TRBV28	CASSLFIGVNTGELFF	TGTGCCAGCAGTTTATTCATCGGAGTGAACACCGGGGAGCTGTTTTTT
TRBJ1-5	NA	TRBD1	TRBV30	CAWSTGVNQPQHF	TGTGCCTGGAGTACAGGGGTTAATCAGCCCCAGCATTTT
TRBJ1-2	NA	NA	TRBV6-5	CASSGRRGGRYGYTF	TGTGCCAGCAGTGGCAGGCGGGGGGGGCGTTATGGCTACACCTTC
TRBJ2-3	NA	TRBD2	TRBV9	CASSPSGGGPDTQYF	TGTGCCAGCAGCCCTAGCGGAGGCGGGCCAGATACGCAGTATTTT
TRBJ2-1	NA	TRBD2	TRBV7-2	CASSLSSGASYNEQFF	TGTGCCAGCAGCCTGTCTAGCGGGGCCTCCTACAATGAGCAGTTCTTC
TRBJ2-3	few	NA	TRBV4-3	CASSQERQGPDTQYF	TGCGCCAGCAGCCAAGAGAGGCAAGGCCCAGATACGCAGTATTTT
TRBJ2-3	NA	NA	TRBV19	CATRQGLGSTQYF	TGTGCCACCCGACAGGGACTGGGTTCTACGCAGTATTTT
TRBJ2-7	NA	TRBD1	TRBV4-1	CASSATGNAYEQYF	TGCGCCAGCAGTGCGACAGGGAATGCCTACGAGCAGTACTTC
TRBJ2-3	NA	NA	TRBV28	CASSFTWTDVGYTDTQYF	TGTGCCAGCAGCTTCACCTGGACAGACGTCGGGTACACAGATACGCAGTATTTT
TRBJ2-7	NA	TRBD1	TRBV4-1	CASSKGQGGHEQYF	TGCGCCAGCAGCAAAGGACAGGGGGGCCACGAGCAGTACTTC
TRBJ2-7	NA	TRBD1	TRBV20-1	CSATRTGEQYF	TGCAGTGCCACGAGGACAGGCGAGCAGTACTTC
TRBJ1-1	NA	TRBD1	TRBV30	CAWNRGMGNTEAFF	TGTGCCTGGAACAGGGGAATGGGGAACACTGAAGCTTTCTTT
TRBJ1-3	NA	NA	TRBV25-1	CASSRPGHIYF	TGTGCCAGCAGTCGTCCAGGGCACATATATTTT